These 8 T cell receptor beta chains originate from one sample sequenced in a study of shared T cell receptors in the human thymus. Measured with immunoSEQ multiplex PCR; TCRdb has only the in-frame clones, and not every one. Of under 450,000 clones detected, approximately 95% appear once; the ten largest clones hold approximately 0.018%. The material sequenced was thymocytes. The receptor source for this set is a human donor.

In the case of this clone: Distinct nucleotide sequences in the sample also encode this CDR3. The chain couples TRBV15 to TRBJ2-1; possible D gene TRBD1, 6 bases. Deletions cut 3 bases from V and 8 bases from J, with 14 bases between. The CDR3 length is 14 residues. CDR1 LNHNV and CDR2 YYDKDF come from the germline V gene (reference sequence). As DNA, the CDR3 is TGTGCCACCAGCAGGCAACAGGGTATCCATGAGCAGTTCTTC. Translating gives CATSRQQGIHEQFF.

V gene TRBV5-6 combines with J gene TRBJ1-1; 7 bases are shared with TRBD1. Trimming cost V 1 base and J 2 bases; bases outside gene matches: 2. CDR1 is SGHDT and CDR2 is YYEEEE in the germline V gene. This CDR3 comprises 14 residues. The DNA of the CDR3 is TGTGCCAGCAGCTTGCAGGGGGGAAACACTGAAGCTTTCTTT. It translates to CASSLQGGNTEAFF.

This clone was found once. V usage is TRBV15 and J usage is TRBJ1-2, with unresolved D. The germline V gene has CDR1 LNHNV and CDR2 YYDKDF (reference sequence). V lost 0 bases, J lost 6 bases, and 17 bases lay in between. The CDR3 has 16 amino acids. The CDR3 nucleotides read TGTGCCACCAGCAGAGATTCGGAGAGGGAATGGAATGGCTACACCTTC. This gives the protein CATSRDSEREWNGYTF.

The chain links TRBV28 to TRBJ1-4, with no clear D. V lost 6 bases and J lost 0, with 20 bases in between. Germline CDR1 is MDHEN and CDR2 is SYDVKM. The CDR3 spans 18 residues. CDR3 amino acids: CASRLADGRLATNEKLFF. The CDR3 DNA sequence: TGTGCCAGCAGACTTGCGGACGGACGGCTGGCAACTAATGAAAAACTGTTTTTT.

The chain combines TRBV10-3 with TRBJ2-2; 8 positions match TRBD1. V was clipped by 2 bases and J by 5 bases; unmatched bases: 10. The CDR3 totals 17 residues. The V gene's germline CDR1 is ENHRY and CDR2 SYGVKD. The CDR3 DNA reads as TGTGCCATCAGTGAGAGGATACAGGGGGTGGGTACCGGGGAGCTGTTTTTT. It codes for CAISERIQGVGTGELFF.

The CDR3 loop reads CSVAQGGAGRDSAKNIQYF. CDR3 DNA sequence: TGCAGCGTTGCACAGGGAGGGGCGGGTAGGGATAGTGCCAAAAACATTCAGTACTTC. V usage is TRBV29-1 and J usage is TRBJ2-4, with D possibly TRBD2 on 7 matching bases. CDR1 is SQVTM and CDR2 is ANQGSEA in the germline V gene. The CDR3 is 19 residues long. V was pared by 4 bases and J by 1 base, with 26 bases between.

The J gene is TRBJ2-7, the V gene TRBV29-1; TRBD1 is a possible D gene (6 bases). Germline lookup yields CDR1 SQVTM and CDR2 ANQGSEA. Between the trimmed V and J ends, which lost 6 bases and 2 bases, there was a span of 14 bases. The length of the CDR3 is 13 residues. The DNA of the CDR3 is TGCAGCGTGGGCGGACAGTCTCCCTACGAGCAGTACTTC. Translated: CSVGGQSPYEQYF.

The chain uses TRBV4-2 and TRBJ2-7; no clear D gene. Between the trimmed V and J ends, which lost 5 bases and 5 bases, there was a span of 19 bases. Germline CDR1 is LGHNA and CDR2 is YNFKEQ. CDR3 length: 15 residues. CDR3 sequence (DNA): TGTGCCAGCAGCGAACTGGGTCTGGTTCCCCACGAGCAGTACTTC. Amino acids: CASSELGLVPHEQYF.